The 5 T cell receptor beta chains below come from one sample, sequenced in a study of identical twins. TCRdb itself ran the 5' RACE reads through MiXCR, one entry per CDR3 protein. This table holds 250,000 or so distinct CDR3 sequences, roughly 8% found once. These data were also filed under a second study, of yellow fever vaccine responses in identical twins.

Specimen: CD8+ T cells sorted from blood. All receptors come from a woman aged 18-29 years in good health.

The V call is TRBV7-9, the J call TRBJ2-3; TRBD2 matches 8 bases. V was pared by 1 base and J by 0 bases, with 3 bases of the junction left unmatched. This CDR3 region has 16 residues. The germline V gene encodes CDR1 SEHNR and CDR2 FQNEAQ (reference sequence). The CDR3 spells CASSLELAASTDTQYF. For the CDR3, the DNA is TGTGCCAGCAGCTTAGAACTAGCGGCTAGCACAGATACGCAGTATTTT.

The chain has TRBV5-6 and TRBJ2-7; 7 bases match TRBD1. V lost 3 bases to trimming and J lost 3 bases; unmatched junction nucleotides: 9. The CDR3 totals 15 residues. The germline V gene has CDR1 SGHDT and CDR2 YYEEEE. This CDR3 reads CASSSAGTELYEQYF. The CDR3 DNA follows: TGTGCCAGCAGCTCGGCCGGGACAGAACTCTACGAGCAGTACTTC.

This clonotype was seen repeatedly, ten times or more. The chain joins TRBV11-2 to TRBJ2-1; TRBD1 might be the D (6 bases). The V end was cut by 4 bases, the J end by 3 bases, with 16 bases between. The CDR3 contains 16 residues. Germline V gives CDR1 SGHAT, CDR2 FQNNGV. CDR3 residues: CASSSKGDRHYNEQFF. In DNA form, the CDR3 reads TGTGCCAGCAGCTCTAAGGGCGACAGGCACTACAATGAGCAGTTCTTC.

This clonotype is a singleton in its sample. The chain joins TRBV28 to TRBJ2-7; 8 bases align to TRBD1. The CDR3 runs 14 residues. Unmatched junction bases numbered 8, after V lost 4 bases and J lost 6 bases. The germline V gene encodes CDR1 MDHEN and CDR2 SYDVKM. The CDR3 spells CASSSPGQESEQYF. CDR3 nucleotides: TGTGCCAGCAGTTCACCGGGACAGGAGAGCGAGCAGTACTTC.

The table lists this clonotype with many counts. The rearrangement links TRBV29-1 to TRBJ2-7, with 8 bases aligning to TRBD1. Trimming at V came to 6 bases and at J to 5 bases, leaving 18 bases not matched to a gene. Germline V lookup: CDR1 SQVTM, CDR2 ANQGSEA. The CDR3 runs to 16 residues. CDR3: CSVGQGENYRGNEQYF. CDR3 in DNA: TGCAGCGTCGGACAGGGAGAGAACTACCGGGGCAACGAGCAGTACTTC.